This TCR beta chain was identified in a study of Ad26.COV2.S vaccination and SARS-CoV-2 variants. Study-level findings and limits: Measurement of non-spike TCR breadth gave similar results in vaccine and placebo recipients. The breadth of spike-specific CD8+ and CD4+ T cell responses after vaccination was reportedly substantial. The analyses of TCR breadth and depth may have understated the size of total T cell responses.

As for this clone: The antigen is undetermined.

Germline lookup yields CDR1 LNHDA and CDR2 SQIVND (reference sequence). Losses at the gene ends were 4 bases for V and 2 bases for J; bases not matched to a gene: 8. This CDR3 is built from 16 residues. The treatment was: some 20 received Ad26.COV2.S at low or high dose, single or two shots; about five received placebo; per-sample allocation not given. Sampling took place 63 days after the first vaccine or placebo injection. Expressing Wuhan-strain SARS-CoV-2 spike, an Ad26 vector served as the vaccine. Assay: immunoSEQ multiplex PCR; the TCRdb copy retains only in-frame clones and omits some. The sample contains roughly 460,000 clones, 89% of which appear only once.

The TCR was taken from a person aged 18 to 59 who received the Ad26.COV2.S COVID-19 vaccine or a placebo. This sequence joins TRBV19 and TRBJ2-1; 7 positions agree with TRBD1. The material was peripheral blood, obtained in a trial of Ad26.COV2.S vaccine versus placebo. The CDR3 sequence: CASSTGQRSPYNEQFF. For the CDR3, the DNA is TGTGCCAGTAGTACGGGACAGAGAAGCCCCTACAATGAGCAGTTCTTC.